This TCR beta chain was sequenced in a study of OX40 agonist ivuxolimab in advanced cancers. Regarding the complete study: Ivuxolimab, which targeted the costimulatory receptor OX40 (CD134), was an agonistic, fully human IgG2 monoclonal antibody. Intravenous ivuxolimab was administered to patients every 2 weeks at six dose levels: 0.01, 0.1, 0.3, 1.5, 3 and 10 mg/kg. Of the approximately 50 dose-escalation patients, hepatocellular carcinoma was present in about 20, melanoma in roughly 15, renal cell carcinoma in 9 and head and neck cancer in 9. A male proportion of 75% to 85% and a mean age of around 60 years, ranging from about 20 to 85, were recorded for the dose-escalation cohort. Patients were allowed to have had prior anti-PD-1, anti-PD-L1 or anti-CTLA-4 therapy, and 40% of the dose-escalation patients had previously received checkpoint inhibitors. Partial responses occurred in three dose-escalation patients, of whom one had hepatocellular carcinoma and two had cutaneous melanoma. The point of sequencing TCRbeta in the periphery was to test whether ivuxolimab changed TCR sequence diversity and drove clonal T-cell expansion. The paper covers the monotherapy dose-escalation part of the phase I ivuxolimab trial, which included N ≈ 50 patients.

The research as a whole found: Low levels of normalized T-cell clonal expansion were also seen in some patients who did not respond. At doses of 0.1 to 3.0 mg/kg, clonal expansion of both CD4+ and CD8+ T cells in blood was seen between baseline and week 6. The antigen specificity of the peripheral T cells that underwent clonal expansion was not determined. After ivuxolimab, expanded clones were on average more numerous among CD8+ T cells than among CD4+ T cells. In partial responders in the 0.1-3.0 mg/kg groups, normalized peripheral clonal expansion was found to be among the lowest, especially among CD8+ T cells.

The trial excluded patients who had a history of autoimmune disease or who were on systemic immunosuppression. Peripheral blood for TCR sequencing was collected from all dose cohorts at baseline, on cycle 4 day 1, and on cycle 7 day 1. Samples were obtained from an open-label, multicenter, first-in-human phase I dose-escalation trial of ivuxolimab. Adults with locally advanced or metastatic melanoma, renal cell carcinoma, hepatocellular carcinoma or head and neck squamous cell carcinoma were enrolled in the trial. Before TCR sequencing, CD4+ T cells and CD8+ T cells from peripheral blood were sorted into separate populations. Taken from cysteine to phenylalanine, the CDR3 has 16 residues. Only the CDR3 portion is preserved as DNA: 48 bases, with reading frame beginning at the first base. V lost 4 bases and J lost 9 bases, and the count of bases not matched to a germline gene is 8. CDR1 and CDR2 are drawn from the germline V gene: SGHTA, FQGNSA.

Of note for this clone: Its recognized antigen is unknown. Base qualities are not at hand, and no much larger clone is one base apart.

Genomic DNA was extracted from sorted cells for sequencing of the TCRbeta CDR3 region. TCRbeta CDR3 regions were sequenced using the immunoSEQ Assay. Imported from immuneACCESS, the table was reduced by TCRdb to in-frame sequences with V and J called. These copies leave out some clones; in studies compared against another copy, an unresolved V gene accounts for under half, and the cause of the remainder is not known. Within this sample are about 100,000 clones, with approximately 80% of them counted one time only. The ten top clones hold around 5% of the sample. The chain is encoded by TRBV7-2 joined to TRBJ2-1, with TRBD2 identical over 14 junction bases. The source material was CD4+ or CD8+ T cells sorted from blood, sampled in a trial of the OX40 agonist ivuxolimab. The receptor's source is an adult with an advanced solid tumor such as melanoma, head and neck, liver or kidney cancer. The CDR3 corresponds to CASSYGLAGGQPEQFF. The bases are TGTGCCAGCAGCTACGGACTAGCGGGGGGCCAACCTGAGCAGTTCTTC.